This passage covers 26 T cell receptor beta chains from one sample sequenced in a study of neurological immune-mediated disorders. TCRdb reprocessed the 5' RACE reads via MiXCR and lists one record per CDR3 protein. Here the sample spans some 50,000 distinct CDR3 sequences, 15% to 20% being singletons. The source material was PBMCs. These receptors all come from a man between 60 and 70 years old in good health.

A word on this clonotype: A much larger clone differs by one base, so this may be a read error. The chain uses TRBV10-1 and TRBJ2-3, with TRBD2 matching 7 bases. CDR1 is WNHNN and CDR2 is SYGVQD in the germline V gene (reference sequence). There are 15 residues in the CDR3. The CDR3 here is CANSDLAASTDTQYF. In DNA, the CDR3 is TGCGCCAACAGTGATCTAGCGGCTAGCACAGATACGCAGTATTTT.

This chain uses TRBV29-1 with TRBJ2-7, with D unclear. Trimming shortened V by 4 bases and J by 9 bases, and 13 bases separated the two germline ends. The length of the CDR3 is 11 residues. CDR1 is SQVTM, CDR2 ANQGSEA, per germline. This CDR3 reads CSVVDQTGQYF. In DNA form, the CDR3 reads TGCAGCGTTGTTGACCAAACGGGGCAGTACTTC.

This clonotype has a count of ten or more. This rearrangement joins TRBV12-3 or TRBV12-4 to TRBJ1-4; D might be TRBD1 (5 bases). The CDR3 runs to 14 residues. V was shortened by 8 bases and J by 3 bases, with 13 bases between the two germline ends. CDR3 residues: CASAWGGANEKLFF. DNA of the CDR3: TGTGCCAGCGCCTGGGGGGGAGCTAATGAAAAACTGTTTTTT.

This clonotype was picked up many times. The V call is TRBV4-3, the J call TRBJ1-3; weak D call: TRBD1 (5 bases). The V end was cut by 0 bases, the J end by 2 bases, with 11 bases between. Per germline, CDR1 LGHNA and CDR2 YSLEER. The CDR3 extends over 16 amino acids. The CDR3 nucleotides read TGCGCCAGCAGCCAAGATCCCACAGGCGCTGGAAACACCATATATTTT. Protein product: CASSQDPTGAGNTIYF.

This clonotype showed up many times. The V call is TRBV20-1, the J call TRBJ2-4; 7 nucleotides line up with TRBD2. The CDR3 length is 16 residues. V lost 6 bases to trimming and J lost 7 bases; unmatched junction nucleotides: 18. CDR1 is DFQATT, CDR2 SNEGSKA, per germline (reference sequence). The CDR3 here is CSAQTVAGVLGNIQYF. In DNA form, the CDR3 reads TGCAGTGCGCAAACCGTGGCGGGGGTACTAGGGAACATTCAGTACTTC.

This clonotype was counted at least ten times. CDR3 sequence (DNA): TGTGCCAGCAAAGAGGCGGGCTCTACAGATACGCAGTATTTT. It encodes CASKEAGSTDTQYF. The rearrangement links TRBV7-9 to TRBJ2-3; D is perhaps TRBD2 (5 bases). Germline values: CDR1 SEHNR, CDR2 FQNEAQ (reference sequence). This CDR3 spans 14 amino acids. V was cut by 7 bases and J by 3 bases, with 14 bases left in between.

This clonotype was seen at least ten times. This chain connects TRBV6-5 to TRBJ2-1; 12 nucleotides match TRBD2. Germline V gene lookup returns CDR1 MNHEY and CDR2 SVGAGI. The CDR3 length is 15 residues. With V trimmed by 7 bases and J by 7 bases, 8 bases remained unmatched. The CDR3 bases are TGTGCCAGCACCCAGACTAGCGGGAGTGGTAATGAGCAGTTCTTC. Its translation is CASTQTSGSGNEQFF.

This clonotype was seen at least ten times. The CDR3 spells CASSLGKREGGSYNEQFF. CDR3 coding DNA: TGCGCCAGCAGCTTGGGGAAGCGGGAGGGTGGCTCCTACAATGAGCAGTTCTTC. The chain is built from TRBV5-1 and TRBJ2-1; 10 positions match TRBD2. This CDR3 is built from 18 residues. Germline V lookup: CDR1 SGHRS, CDR2 YFSETQ. V lost 0 bases, J lost 0 bases, and 6 bases stayed unmatched.

This clonotype has a count of ten or more. The chain is built from TRBV5-1 and TRBJ2-2, with D possibly TRBD2 on 5 matching bases. Trimming removed 4 bases from V and 7 bases from J, with 17 bases in between. Germline-derived CDR1 and CDR2 are SGHRS and YFSETQ. This CDR3 is built from 15 residues. Written as DNA, the CDR3 is TGCGCCAGCAGCGCCAGTGGCGGGCGGAACGGGGAGCTGTTTTTT. It yields the protein CASSASGGRNGELFF. Filled out from reference TRBV5-1 and TRBJ2-2, the complete variable domain reads KAGVTQTPRYLIKTRGQQVTLSCSPISGHRSVSWYQQTPGQGLQFLFEYFSETQRNKGNFPGRFSGRQFSNSRSEMNVSTLELGDSALYLCASSASGGRNGELFFGEGSRLTVL.

This clonotype was seen repeatedly, ten times or more. V gene TRBV3-1 combines with J gene TRBJ1-5; D call uncertain. Trimming removed 5 bases from V and 7 bases from J, with 12 bases in between. Per germline, CDR1 LGHDT and CDR2 YNNKEL (reference sequence). This CDR3 is 13 amino acids long. In DNA form, the CDR3 reads TGTGCCAGCAGCTTGGGAGATTGGCAGCCCCAGCATTTT. Translating gives CASSLGDWQPQHF. Supplemented by reference TRBV3-1 and TRBJ1-5, the full variable domain reads DTAVSQTPKYLVTQMGNDKSIKCEQNLGHDTMYWYKQDSKKFLKIMFSYNNKELIINETVPNRFSPKSPDKAHLNLHINSLELGDSAVYFCASSLGDWQPQHFGDGTRLSIL.

This clonotype came up many times. This rearrangement joins TRBV5-1 to TRBJ1-6; D is undetermined. The CDR3 covers 15 residues. In germline, CDR1 is SGHRS, CDR2 YFSETQ. The V gene lost 4 bases and the J gene lost 7 bases, with 15 bases spanning the gap. The CDR3 protein is CASSQNSQRNSPLHF. In DNA form, the CDR3 reads TGCGCCAGCAGCCAGAATTCGCAACGCAATTCACCCCTCCACTTT.

This clonotype was recorded many times. The rearrangement joins TRBV20-1 to TRBJ2-1; possible D gene TRBD1, 6 bases. The length of the CDR3 is 15 residues. V was cut by 0 bases and J by 5 bases, with 14 bases left in between. The V gene's germline CDR1 is DFQATT and CDR2 SNEGSKA (reference sequence). The chain's CDR3 is CSARDQGHRNNEQFF. CDR3 bases: TGCAGTGCTAGAGATCAGGGGCATCGAAACAATGAGCAGTTCTTC.

This clonotype was recorded many times. The chain joins TRBV29-1 to TRBJ1-2; 9 bases map to TRBD1. This CDR3 comprises 13 residues. Germline loops: CDR1 SQVTM, CDR2 ANQGSEA. Trimming cost V 4 bases and J 8 bases; bases outside gene matches: 8. CDR3 sequence reads: CSVGRTGVGGYTF. CDR3 in DNA: TGCAGCGTTGGAAGGACAGGGGTGGGCGGCTACACCTTC.

This clonotype is labeled as large. This chain links TRBV29-1 with TRBJ2-7; no clear D gene. V was cut by 3 bases and J by 3 bases, with 9 bases left in between. This CDR3 has 12 residues. Germline CDR1 SQVTM, CDR2 ANQGSEA. CDR3 in amino acids: CSVEVQDYEQYF. Here the CDR3 DNA reads TGCAGCGTTGAGGTTCAGGACTACGAGCAGTACTTC.

In the case of this clonotype: One junction end does not reproduce the germline sequence, and a read error may be involved. The chain couples TRBV27 to TRBJ2-3; 15 bases align to TRBD2. Germline values: CDR1 MNHEY, CDR2 SMNVEV (reference sequence). The CDR3 covers 16 residues. This chain's CDR3 is CDSGGLAGGGTDTQYF. CDR3 DNA sequence: TGTGACAGCGGGGGACTAGCGGGAGGAGGAACAGATACGCAGTATTTT.

In its sample, this clonotype was seen many times. The chain joins TRBV3-1 to TRBJ2-1; 10 bases fit TRBD1. This CDR3 is built from 15 residues. In germline, CDR1 is LGHDT, CDR2 YNNKEL (reference sequence). V gave up 4 bases and J gave up 5 bases; unmatched junction bases: 5. CDR3 region: CASSPGTGVHNEQFF. CDR3 nucleotides: TGTGCCAGCAGCCCCGGGACAGGGGTTCACAATGAGCAGTTCTTC.

V is TRBV6-1 and J is TRBJ2-7; D call uncertain. Germline CDR1 reads MNHNS; CDR2 reads SASEGT. The CDR3 runs 11 residues. The germline V and J ends were trimmed by 5 bases and 7 bases, with 9 bases remaining between them. CDR3 nucleotide sequence: TGTGCCAGCAGTCTCTCTACGGAGCAGTACTTC. Amino acids: CASSLSTEQYF.

This clonotype was found many times. The chain has TRBV7-2 and TRBJ2-7, with D hard to call. Germline V lookup: CDR1 SGHTA, CDR2 FQGNSA. This CDR3 has 14 amino acids. V lost 0 bases, J lost 2 bases, and 8 bases lay in between. CDR3 protein: CASSLAPVTYEQYF. CDR3 coding DNA: TGTGCCAGCAGCTTAGCCCCTGTTACCTACGAGCAGTACTTC.

The rearrangement joins TRBV20-1 to TRBJ2-7; D remains ambiguous. Germline-derived CDR1 and CDR2 are DFQATT and SNEGSKA (reference sequence). Trimming took off 2 bases at V and 4 bases at J, with 9 bases between the two ends. CDR3 length: 12 residues. As DNA, the CDR3 is TGCAGTGCTAGAAACAGTATATACGAGCAGTACTTC. It specifies CSARNSIYEQYF.

The chain combines TRBV19 with TRBJ2-7, with 7 bases lining up with TRBD2. The CDR3 extends over 14 amino acids. The germline CDR1 and CDR2 sequences are LNHDA and SQIVND (reference sequence). After removal of 3 bases from V and 2 bases from J, the junction contained 4 bases not matched to a gene. The CDR3: CASSIGGGTYEQYF. CDR3 DNA sequence: TGTGCCAGTAGTATTGGCGGGGGAACCTACGAGCAGTACTTC.

In regard to this clonotype: A read error may explain this, as a much larger clone is one base away. The chain uses TRBV6-5 and TRBJ2-1, with D possibly matching TRBD2 (5 bases). Germline V gene lookup returns CDR1 MNHEY and CDR2 SVGAGI. This CDR3 is built from 15 residues. The ends were cut back, 7 bases at V and 11 bases at J, with 24 bases in the middle. DNA for the CDR3: TGTGCCAGCATTTCAGGACTTGGACGGCTTGGTAAGCAGTTCTTC. Protein sequence: CASISGLGRLGKQFF.

Ten or more counts support this clonotype. The rearrangement links TRBV12-5 to TRBJ2-2, with 11 bases matching TRBD2. There are 17 residues in the CDR3. Germline CDR1 reads LGHNT; CDR2 reads FRNRAP. Trimming took 3 bases from V and 7 from J; bases not matched to a gene: 10. The CDR3 nucleotides are TGTGCTAGTGGTTTCAATCGACTAGCGGGACATGGCGGGGAGCTGTTTTTT. It specifies CASGFNRLAGHGGELFF.

In this sample, this clonotype turned up many times. The chain links TRBV20-1 to TRBJ2-1; TRBD2 aligns across 10 bases. The V segment lost 3 bases and the J segment 6 bases; nucleotides outside the gene matches: 8. The germline V gene has CDR1 DFQATT and CDR2 SNEGSKA (reference sequence). This CDR3 is 15 amino acids long. The CDR3 protein is CSARKLAGVGNEQFF. CDR3 nucleotide sequence: TGCAGTGCTAGGAAGCTAGCGGGAGTGGGCAATGAGCAGTTCTTC.

This clonotype was seen many times. CDR3 in amino acids: CASSLVREGRNEQFF. The CDR3 DNA follows: TGTGCCAGCAGCTTAGTGCGGGAGGGCCGCAATGAGCAGTTCTTC. The chain couples TRBV7-8 to TRBJ2-1, with 9 bases identical to TRBD2. J gave up 6 bases and V 1 base, and 4 bases lay outside the gene matches. The CDR3 sequence is 15 residues long. The germline V gene has CDR1 SGHVS and CDR2 FQNEAQ.

The chain links TRBV5-1 to TRBJ2-2; 9 bases are a match to TRBD2. CDR3 length: 18 amino acids. The trim removed 0 bases at V and 0 bases at J, leaving 6 bases unmatched. Per the germline V gene, CDR1 is SGHRS and CDR2 is YFSETQ. The CDR3 loop reads CASSLDSGGAPNTGELFF. The CDR3 coding sequence is TGCGCCAGCAGCTTGGATAGCGGGGGTGCGCCGAACACCGGGGAGCTGTTTTTT.

This clonotype was seen ten or more times. The gene calls are TRBV5-1 and TRBJ1-3, with D possibly matching TRBD1 (5 bases). Per germline, CDR1 SGHRS and CDR2 YFSETQ. CDR3 length: 16 amino acids. The germline V and J ends were trimmed by 0 bases and 0 bases, with 10 bases remaining between them. DNA for the CDR3: TGCGCCAGCAGCTTGGGCGGGACGAGCTCTGGAAACACCATATATTTT. The encoded protein is CASSLGGTSSGNTIYF.